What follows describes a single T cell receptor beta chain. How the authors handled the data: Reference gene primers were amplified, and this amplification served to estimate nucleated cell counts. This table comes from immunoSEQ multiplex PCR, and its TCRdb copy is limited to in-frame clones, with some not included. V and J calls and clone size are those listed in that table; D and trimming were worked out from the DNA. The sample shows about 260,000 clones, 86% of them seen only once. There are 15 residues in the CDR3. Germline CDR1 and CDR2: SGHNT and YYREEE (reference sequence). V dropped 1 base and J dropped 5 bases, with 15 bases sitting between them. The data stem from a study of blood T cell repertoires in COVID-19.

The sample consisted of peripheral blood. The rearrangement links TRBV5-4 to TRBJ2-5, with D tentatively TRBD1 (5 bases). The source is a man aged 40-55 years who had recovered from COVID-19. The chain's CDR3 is CASSLYSAGRETQYF. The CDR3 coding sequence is TGTGCCAGCAGCTTGTATTCGGCAGGGCGGGAGACCCAGTACTTC.